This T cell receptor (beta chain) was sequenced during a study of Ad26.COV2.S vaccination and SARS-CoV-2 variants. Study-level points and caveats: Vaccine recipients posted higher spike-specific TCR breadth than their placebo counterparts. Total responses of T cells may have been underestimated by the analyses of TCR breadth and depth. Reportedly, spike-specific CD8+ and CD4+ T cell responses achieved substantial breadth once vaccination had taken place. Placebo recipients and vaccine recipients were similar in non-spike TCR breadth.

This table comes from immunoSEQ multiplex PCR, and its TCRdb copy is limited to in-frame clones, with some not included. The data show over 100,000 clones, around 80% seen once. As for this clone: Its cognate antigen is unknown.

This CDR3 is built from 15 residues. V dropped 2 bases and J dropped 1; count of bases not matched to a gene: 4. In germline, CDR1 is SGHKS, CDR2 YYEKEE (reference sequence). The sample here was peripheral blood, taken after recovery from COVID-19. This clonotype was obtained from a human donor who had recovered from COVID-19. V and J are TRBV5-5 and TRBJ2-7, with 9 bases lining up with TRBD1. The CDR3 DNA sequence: TGTGCCAGCAGCTTAGGGACAGGGCAGTCCTACGAGCAGTACTTC. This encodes CASSLGTGQSYEQYF.